The entry that follows covers one T cell receptor (beta chain) sequence. Per donor there was one draw, yielding a blood sample of over 2 ml. These data belong to a study of monozygotic twins with inflammatory bowel disease. Researchers used about 3,500 ng of total RNA for each TCR library. TCRdb reworked the 5' RACE reads into one entry per CDR3 protein, no DNA. This table lists roughly 150,000 distinct CDR3 sequences. CDR3 length: 17 amino acids. Looked up from germline, CDR1 is SGHTA and CDR2 is FQGNSA. V usage is TRBV7-2 and J usage is TRBJ2-2; lacking DNA, the TRBD2 call made by TCRdb goes unchecked. The receptor was derived from a human donor with ulcerative colitis or Crohn's disease, or a healthy co-twin of an affected twin (not recorded which). Sample: blood. This CDR3 is CASSPGWRGFTPGELFF. Drawing the rest from reference TRBV7-2 and TRBJ2-2, the complete variable domain is GAGVSQSPSNKVTEKGKDVELRCDPISGHTALYWYRQSLGQGLEFLIYFQGNSAPDKSGLPSDRFSAERTGGSVSTLTIQRTQQEDSAVYLCASSPGWRGFTPGELFFGEGSRLTVL.